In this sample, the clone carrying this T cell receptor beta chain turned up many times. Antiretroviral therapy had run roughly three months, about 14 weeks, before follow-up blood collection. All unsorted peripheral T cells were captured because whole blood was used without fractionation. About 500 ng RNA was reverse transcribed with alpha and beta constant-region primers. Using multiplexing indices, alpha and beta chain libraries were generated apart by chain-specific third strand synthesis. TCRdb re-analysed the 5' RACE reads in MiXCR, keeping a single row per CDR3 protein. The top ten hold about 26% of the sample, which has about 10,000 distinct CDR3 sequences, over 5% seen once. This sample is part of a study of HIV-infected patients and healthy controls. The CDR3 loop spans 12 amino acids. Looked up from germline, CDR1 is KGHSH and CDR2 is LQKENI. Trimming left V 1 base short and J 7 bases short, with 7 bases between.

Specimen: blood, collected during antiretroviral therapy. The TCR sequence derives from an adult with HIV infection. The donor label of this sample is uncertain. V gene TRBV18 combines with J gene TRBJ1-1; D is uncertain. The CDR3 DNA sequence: TGTGCCAGCTCACCACTGGCCGTTGAAGCTTTCTTT. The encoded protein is CASSPLAVEAFF.